A single sample is the source of the 31 T cell receptor beta chains below, sequenced in a study of PD-1 blockade in classical Hodgkin lymphoma. The time point: cycle 4 day 1 (C4D1), after more than five weeks of nivolumab. Following autologous stem cell transplantation, relapse occurred in every patient, and exposure to brentuximab vedotin varied. Sequencing used immunoSEQ multiplex PCR; TCRdb keeps in-frame clones, though not all of them. Found here are under 35,000 clones, about 72% of them singletons; the top ten hold 3.5% to 4%. Sequencing used peripheral blood mononuclear cells (PBMCs), obtained before the fourth cycle of nivolumab. Receptor source: a human donor with classical Hodgkin lymphoma.

The chain joins TRBV9 to TRBJ2-1; 10 bases align to TRBD2. J lost 2 bases, V lost 4 bases, and 3 bases had no gene match. The CDR3 is made up of 15 amino acids. The V gene's germline CDR1 is SGDLS and CDR2 YYNGEE. The CDR3 loop reads CASSPSGGAYNEQFF. CDR3 nucleotide sequence: TGTGCCAGCAGCCCGAGCGGGGGGGCCTACAATGAGCAGTTCTTC.

The chain is built from TRBV14 and TRBJ1-2; D is unresolved. The CDR3 runs to 14 residues. V was cut by 0 bases and J by 2 bases, with 7 bases left in between. Germline assignment: CDR1 SGHDN and CDR2 FVKESK. This CDR3 reads CASSQDSPNYGYTF. The CDR3 coding sequence is TGTGCCAGCAGCCAAGACAGCCCAAACTATGGCTACACCTTC.

This rearrangement joins TRBV5-1 to TRBJ1-2, with 8 bases fitting TRBD1. J gave up 7 bases and V 4 bases, and 6 bases lay outside the gene matches. The V gene's germline CDR1 is SGHRS and CDR2 YFSETQ. This CDR3 has 13 residues. The CDR3 DNA reads TGCGCCAGCAGCCCCGGGACAGGTGGTGGCTACACCTTC. This gives the protein CASSPGTGGGYTF.

This clone appeared once. The chain carries TRBV7-8 and TRBJ2-1, with D possibly being TRBD1 or TRBD2 (6 bases each). Germline assignment: CDR1 SGHVS and CDR2 FQNEAQ. This CDR3 spans 16 amino acids. The V and J ends lost 6 bases and 7 bases respectively, with 22 bases between them. This chain's CDR3 is CASRNKGGRERNEQFF. CDR3 coding DNA: TGTGCCAGCAGAAATAAAGGGGGGCGCGAGAGGAATGAGCAGTTCTTC.

This clone was detected a few times. This sequence joins TRBV9 and TRBJ2-5; TRBD2 matches at 11 bases. Germline CDR1 reads SGDLS; CDR2 reads YYNGEE. The CDR3 is 18 amino acids. Trimming at V came to 3 bases and at J to 1 base, leaving 11 bases not matched to a gene. The CDR3 DNA reads TGTGCCAGCAGCGGGCTACTTGGGACTAGCGGTTTCCAAGAGACCCAGTACTTC. Translation gives CASSGLLGTSGFQETQYF.

CDR3 protein: CASSSRLAGGDTQYF. The CDR3 bases are TGTGCCAGCAGCTCTCGGTTGGCGGGAGGAGATACGCAGTATTTT. This chain uses TRBV7-3 with TRBJ2-3; 8 nucleotides line up with TRBD2. Per germline, CDR1 SGHTA and CDR2 FQGTGA. Trimming took 4 bases from V and 5 from J; bases not matched to a gene: 8. The CDR3 has 15 amino acids. Together with reference TRBV7-3 and TRBJ2-3, the CDR3 gives the full variable domain: GAGVSQTPSNKVTEKGKYVELRCDPISGHTALYWYRQSLGQGPEFLIYFQGTGAADDSGLPNDRFFAVRPEGSVSTLKIQRTERGDSAVYLCASSSRLAGGDTQYFGPGTRLTVL.

The rearrangement uses TRBV7-2 and TRBJ2-7; D may be TRBD2 (6 bases). The CDR3 has 16 residues. The V gene lost 5 bases and the J gene lost 0 bases, with 17 bases spanning the gap. Germline V gene lookup returns CDR1 SGHTA and CDR2 FQGNSA. The DNA of the CDR3 is TGTGCCAGCAGCCCCACCGCCGGGGGAAGCTCCTACGAGCAGTACTTC. It is translated as CASSPTAGGSSYEQYF.

Regarding this clone: The junction departs from germline at one end; a sequencing error may be responsible. The V gene is TRBV27, the J gene TRBJ1-2, with D tentatively TRBD1 (6 bases). CDR3 length equals 12 residues. Germline CDR1 reads MNHEY; CDR2 reads SMNVEV (reference sequence). DNA for the CDR3: TGCCGCTTACAGGGTAATGACTATGGCTACACCTTC. It specifies CRLQGNDYGYTF.

The gene calls are TRBV9 and TRBJ2-7; a possible D gene is TRBD1 (6 bases). V lost 0 bases and J 6 bases, leaving 10 bases between the germline ends. Germline CDR1 reads SGDLS; CDR2 reads YYNGEE. The CDR3 extends over 13 amino acids. CDR3 sequence: CASSVAQGSEQYF. The DNA for the CDR3 is TGTGCCAGCAGCGTAGCCCAGGGGAGCGAGCAGTACTTC.

This clone was seen once. The chain joins TRBV30 to TRBJ2-7, with TRBD1 matching over 9 bases. V lost 5 bases to trimming and J lost 6 bases; unmatched junction nucleotides: 8. The CDR3 spans 13 residues. Germline CDR1 and CDR2: GTSNPN and SVGIG (reference sequence). The CDR3 spells CAWDDRGSGEQYF. CDR3 nucleotide sequence: TGTGCCTGGGACGACAGGGGGTCCGGCGAGCAGTACTTC.

J is TRBJ1-2 and V is TRBV27, with D possibly matching TRBD1 (6 bases). Per germline, CDR1 MNHEY and CDR2 SMNVEV (reference sequence). The V and J ends lost 10 bases and 7 bases respectively, with 10 bases between them. The length of the CDR3 is 10 residues. The CDR3 DNA reads TGTGCCACCTACAGGGCTGGCTACACCTTC. It specifies CATYRAGYTF.

The gene calls are TRBV28 and TRBJ1-1, with a tentative D call TRBD1 (5 bases). This CDR3 region has 11 residues. Trimming left V 10 bases short and J 9 bases short, with 15 bases between. Germline V gene sequence: CDR1 MDHEN, CDR2 SYDVKM. In nucleotides, the CDR3 is TGTGCCACCGACGGGACGCGGAAAGCTTTCTTT. Its protein product is CATDGTRKAFF.

This clone was seen more than once but under ten times. The chain links TRBV5-6 to TRBJ2-7; 10 bases map to TRBD1. This CDR3 comprises 14 residues. Germline V CDR1 and CDR2: SGHDT, YYEEEE. The J segment lost 7 bases and the V segment lost 3 bases, leaving 7 bases of the junction unmatched. In nucleotides, the CDR3 is TGTGCCAGCAGCTCCAGACAGGGGGCGTGGGAGCAGTACTTC. Its protein is CASSSRQGAWEQYF. Full variable domain (missing parts from reference TRBV5-6 and TRBJ2-7): DAGVTQSPTHLIKTRGQQVTLRCSPKSGHDTVSWYQQALGQGPQFIFQYYEEEERQRGNFPDRFSGHQFPNYSSELNVNALLLGDSALYLCASSSRQGAWEQYFGPGTRLTVT.

This sequence joins TRBV6-5 and TRBJ2-7; tentatively, D is TRBD1 or TRBD2 (5 bases each). The CDR3 totals 15 residues. V gave up 6 bases and J gave up 4 bases, with 19 bases separating them. Germline V lookup: CDR1 MNHEY, CDR2 SVGAGI. CDR3 in amino acids: CASRHPGREWYEQYF. For the CDR3, the DNA is TGTGCCAGCAGACACCCAGGCAGGGAGTGGTACGAGCAGTACTTC.

The gene calls are TRBV28 and TRBJ2-7, with TRBD1 matching over 10 bases. CDR1 is MDHEN and CDR2 is SYDVKM in the germline V gene. V lost 5 bases, J lost 1 base, and 11 bases stayed unmatched. CDR3 length: 17 amino acids. The CDR3 loop is CASSETGTGVPSYEQYF. In DNA, the CDR3 is TGTGCCAGCAGTGAAACCGGGACAGGGGTCCCTTCCTACGAGCAGTACTTC.

The rearrangement joins TRBV9 to TRBJ1-3, with D unclear. Trimming took off 2 bases at V and 0 bases at J, with 9 bases between the two ends. The CDR3 extends over 15 amino acids. Looked up from germline, CDR1 is SGDLS and CDR2 is YYNGEE. The CDR3 reads CASSVRGDSGNTIYF. In DNA form, the CDR3 reads TGTGCCAGCAGCGTCAGAGGAGACTCTGGAAACACCATATATTTT.

The chain combines TRBV19 with TRBJ1-1, with no clear D. Trimming took 5 bases from V and 9 from J, leaving 19 bases between them. Germline V gives CDR1 LNHDA, CDR2 SQIVND (reference sequence). This CDR3 has 14 amino acids. The DNA of the CDR3 is TGTGCCAGTAGTCCCCCCCACATACTTAACCAAGCTTTCTTT. It translates to CASSPPHILNQAFF.

The rearrangement links TRBV19 to TRBJ2-6; 11 positions match TRBD1. The germline V gene has CDR1 LNHDA and CDR2 SQIVND (reference sequence). CDR3 length: 16 amino acids. The J segment lost 3 bases and the V segment lost 6 bases, leaving 4 bases of the junction unmatched. The DNA of the CDR3 is TGTGCCAGTAGGGACAGGGGGCTAAGTGGGGCCAACGTCCTGACTTTC. Its translation is CASRDRGLSGANVLTF.

This sequence joins TRBV6-5 and TRBJ2-5; weak D call: TRBD2 (5 bases). CDR1 and CDR2 from the germline V gene are MNHEY and SVGAGI. CDR3 length: 14 amino acids. Trimming removed 10 bases at V and 1 base at J, with 16 bases between. In DNA, the CDR3 is TGTGCCACCACACCGTTTGGGAGCCAAGAGACCCAGTACTTC. Encoded protein: CATTPFGSQETQYF.

The chain has TRBV7-3 and TRBJ1-2; 8 bases line up with TRBD1. Trimming cost V 4 bases and J 7 bases; bases outside gene matches: 5. CDR3 size: 13 residues. The germline CDR1 and CDR2 sequences are SGHTA and FQGTGA. In nucleotides, the CDR3 is TGTGCCAGCAGCTCCGCAGGGGGCTTTGGCTACACCTTC. Translation gives CASSSAGGFGYTF.

This chain links TRBV14 with TRBJ1-5; TRBD1 matches 7 bases. CDR3 length: 14 amino acids. The J segment lost 5 bases and the V segment lost 5 bases, leaving 6 bases of the junction unmatched. Germline V gene sequence: CDR1 SGHDN, CDR2 FVKESK. The CDR3 loop reads CASSGTGDYQPQHF. The CDR3 DNA is TGTGCCAGCAGCGGAACAGGGGATTATCAGCCCCAGCATTTT.

This clone was counted between two and nine times. The genes are TRBV27 and TRBJ1-2; D may be TRBD1 (5 bases). Per germline, CDR1 MNHEY and CDR2 SMNVEV (reference sequence). V was cut by 3 bases and J by 9 bases, with 14 bases left in between. The CDR3 totals 13 residues. The CDR3 reads CASSFSRELRYTF. In DNA, the CDR3 is TGTGCCAGCAGTTTCAGCAGGGAATTACGCTACACCTTC.

V gene TRBV30 combines with J gene TRBJ2-3; perhaps TRBD2 as D (6 bases). Trimming pared 0 bases from V and 4 bases from J, leaving 8 bases between. This CDR3 has 13 residues. Looked up from germline, CDR1 is GTSNPN and CDR2 is SVGIG (reference sequence). CDR3 nucleotides: TGTGCCTGGAGTGTAGGAGGGGCAGATACGCAGTATTTT. This encodes CAWSVGGADTQYF. Filled out from reference TRBV30 and TRBJ2-3, the complete variable domain reads SQTIHQWPATLVQPVGSPLSLECTVEGTSNPNLYWYRQAAGRGLQLLFYSVGIGQISSEVPQNLSASRPQDRQFILSSKKLLLSDSGFYLCAWSVGGADTQYFGPGTRLTVL.

This clone was picked up a small number of times. The chain carries TRBV30 and TRBJ1-3, with D uncertain. Germline CDR1 reads GTSNPN; CDR2 reads SVGIG (reference sequence). The V end was cut by 2 bases, the J end by 4 bases, with 15 bases between. CDR3 length: 15 residues. For the CDR3, the DNA is TGTGCCTGGAGTAGACCCGGGAGCTTGGGAAACACCATATATTTT. Its protein product is CAWSRPGSLGNTIYF. The variable domain in full, completed from reference TRBV30 and TRBJ1-3, reads SQTIHQWPATLVQPVGSPLSLECTVEGTSNPNLYWYRQAAGRGLQLLFYSVGIGQISSEVPQNLSASRPQDRQFILSSKKLLLSDSGFYLCAWSRPGSLGNTIYFGEGSWLTVV.

The chain carries TRBV28 and TRBJ2-1, with D perhaps matching TRBD1 or TRBD2 (6 bases each). The CDR3 loop spans 14 amino acids. V lost 8 bases to trimming and J lost 4 bases, with 15 bases between them. Germline-derived CDR1 and CDR2 are MDHEN and SYDVKM. The CDR3 loop is CASLNPGAYNEQFF. CDR3 in DNA: TGTGCCAGCCTTAACCCGGGGGCTTACAATGAGCAGTTCTTC. The variable domain in full, with the rest retrieved from reference TRBV28 and TRBJ2-1, is DVKVTQSSRYLVKRTGEKVFLECVQDMDHENMFWYRQDPGLGLRLIYFSYDVKMKEKGDIPEGYSVSREKKERFSLILESASTNQTSMYLCASLNPGAYNEQFFGPGTRLTVL.

This chain joins TRBV5-5 and TRBJ2-2; 8 bases fit TRBD1. V was pared by 0 bases and J by 5 bases, with 12 bases of the junction left unmatched. This CDR3 spans 18 amino acids. CDR1 SGHKS and CDR2 YYEKEE come from the germline V gene (reference sequence). The CDR3 DNA sequence: TGTGCCAGCAGCTTGGGCCCGGAAAGGACAGGGAAAACCGGGGAGCTGTTTTTT. The encoded protein is CASSLGPERTGKTGELFF.

The chain recombines TRBV25-1 with TRBJ1-6; 8 nucleotides match TRBD1. Germline values: CDR1 MGHDK, CDR2 SYGVNS. Trimming removed 1 base from V and 8 bases from J; junction bases left unmatched: 7. This CDR3 contains 16 residues. In nucleotides, the CDR3 is TGTGCCAGCAGTGAATGGAGGACAGGGTCAGATTCACCCCTCCACTTT. As protein: CASSEWRTGSDSPLHF.

This clone occurred a few times. The chain uses TRBV19 and TRBJ2-7; 8 bases map to TRBD1. CDR3 size: 15 residues. V was pared by 5 bases and J by 3 bases, with 9 bases of the junction left unmatched. The V gene's germline CDR1 is LNHDA and CDR2 SQIVND (reference sequence). The CDR3 is CASSDLQGGLYEQYF. In nucleotides, the CDR3 is TGTGCCAGTAGTGACCTACAGGGGGGCCTCTACGAGCAGTACTTC.

The chain carries TRBV19 and TRBJ1-2; 7 nucleotides line up with TRBD1. After removal of 5 bases from V and 5 bases from J, the junction contained 5 bases not matched to a gene. Germline lookup yields CDR1 LNHDA and CDR2 SQIVND (reference sequence). The CDR3 length is 13 residues. The CDR3 reads CASSPGQLYGYTF. CDR3 bases: TGTGCCAGTAGTCCGGGACAGTTGTATGGCTACACCTTC. Full variable domain (remainder filled in from reference TRBV19 and TRBJ1-2): DGGITQSPKYLFRKEGQNVTLSCEQNLNHDAMYWYRQDPGQGLRLIYYSQIVNDFQKGDIAEGYSVSREKKESFPLTVTSAQKNPTAFYLCASSPGQLYGYTFGSGTRLTVV.

The chain links TRBV6-9 to TRBJ2-7; D gene ambiguous. There are 11 residues in the CDR3. The V and J ends lost 5 bases and 9 bases respectively, with 11 bases between them. Germline V gives CDR1 MNHGY, CDR2 SVAAGI. The chain's CDR3 is CASSPLKAQYF. The CDR3 DNA reads TGTGCCAGCAGTCCACTTAAGGCGCAGTACTTC.

This clone was observed a few times. This chain joins TRBV6-5 and TRBJ2-7; D is ambiguous. CDR1 is MNHEY, CDR2 SVGAGI, per germline. V was shortened by 0 bases and J by 1 base, with 7 bases between the two germline ends. CDR3 length: 14 amino acids. The chain's CDR3 is CASSYSRVSYEQYF. The CDR3 DNA sequence: TGTGCCAGCAGTTACTCTAGGGTTTCCTACGAGCAGTACTTC.